A selection of T cell receptor beta chains follows, all from one sample in a study of OX40 agonist ivuxolimab in advanced cancers. The data were produced by immunoSEQ multiplex PCR, yet TCRdb's version contains in-frame clones alone and is incomplete. The sample includes some 82,000 clones, around 90% of them seen just once. The sample consisted of CD4+ or CD8+ T cells sorted from blood, taken in a trial of the OX40 agonist ivuxolimab. These receptors originate from an adult with an advanced solid tumor such as melanoma, head and neck, liver or kidney cancer. Both conserved end residues are part of each CDR3. D genes are given only for firm matches. Only some rows state a clone size, as once, few, many or a class for expanded clones.

TGTGCCAGTAGTATGTGGCAGGCCTTTACCTACGAGCAGTACTTC	CASSMWQAFTYEQYF	TRBV19	TRBJ2-7	NA	NA
TGTGCCAGCCGTACAGGAAGAAACACTGAAGCTTTCTTT	CASRTGRNTEAFF	TRBV28	TRBJ1-1	NA	NA
TGTGCCAGCAGGACAGGGTTTTCCGGGGAGCTGTTTTTT	CASRTGFSGELFF	TRBV5-4	TRBJ2-2	TRBD1	NA
TGTGCCAGCAGTGGGAACCTACGGCAGGGGGTGTACGAGCAGTACTTC	CASSGNLRQGVYEQYF	TRBV25-1	TRBJ2-7	TRBD1	NA
TGTGCCAGCAGCCCAACCGGGGTTGCTAATGAAAAACTGTTTTTT	CASSPTGVANEKLFF	TRBV7-9	TRBJ1-4	NA	NA
TGTGCCAGCAGCCAACAGGGGATGTCAGGAAACACCATATATTTT	CASSQQGMSGNTIYF	TRBV6-5	TRBJ1-3	TRBD1	NA
TGTGCCAGCAGTTTGGGGGGCCGACGGGCTGGAAACACCATATATTTT	CASSLGGRRAGNTIYF	TRBV28	TRBJ1-3	NA	NA
TGTGCCAGCAGTCCCCTGGGAGGGGCGGGGGAAAAACTGTTTTTT	CASSPLGGAGEKLFF	TRBV7-6	TRBJ1-4	NA	NA
TGTGCCAGCAGCGTAGAAGGGACAGGGGGCTACACCTTC	CASSVEGTGGYTF	TRBV9	TRBJ1-2	TRBD1	NA
TGTGCCAGCAGCTTGGGGGGACAGTTCCGTTACGAGCAGTACTTC	CASSLGGQFRYEQYF	TRBV5-4	TRBJ2-7	TRBD1	once
TGTGCCAGCAGCTCATCTACTAGCGGAAAGGGGCAATTCTTC	CASSSSTSGKGQFF	TRBV6-6	TRBJ2-1	TRBD2	NA
TGTGCCAGCAGTTTTCTCCCGGGACAGGGGGGGTGGCTAGCGGGAGCTGAGCAGTACTTC	CASSFLPGQGGWLAGAEQYF	TRBV28	TRBJ2-7	NA	NA
TGCAGGGTGGATGAGCAGTTCTTC	CRVDEQFF	TRBV20-1	TRBJ2-1	NA	NA
TGTGCCAGCAGCGTCGACCTGCTCTCCTACGAGCAGTACTTC	CASSVDLLSYEQYF	TRBV9	TRBJ2-7	NA	NA
TGTGCCAGTAGTCGAATCCCGGGACAGGGGTATCAGCCCCAGCATTTT	CASSRIPGQGYQPQHF	TRBV19	TRBJ1-5	TRBD1	NA
TGTGCCAGCAGTACGAGGACAGGGCGCCGCTCCTACGAGCAGTACTTC	CASSTRTGRRSYEQYF	TRBV28	TRBJ2-7	TRBD1	NA
TGTGCCAGCAGTTACCTAGCGGGAGGGAACGAGCAGTACTTC	CASSYLAGGNEQYF	TRBV6-6	TRBJ2-7	TRBD2	NA
TGCGCCAGCAGCCAAGATCTTACTAGCACACGAAATGAGCAGTTCTTC	CASSQDLTSTRNEQFF	TRBV4-3	TRBJ2-1	NA	NA
TGCGCCAGCAGCTTGCGGCAGCCCTACGAGCAGTACTTC	CASSLRQPYEQYF	TRBV5-1	TRBJ2-7	NA	once
NA	CASSPPGGLFSEKNCFF	TRBV7-4	TRBJ1-4	NA	NA
TGTGCCAGCTCTGCTGGCGGAGGCTCCTACAATGAGCAGTTCTTC	CASSAGGGSYNEQFF	TRBV18	TRBJ2-1	NA	NA
TGTGCCAGTAGCACCGTGGGGCGGCATCAGCCCCAGCATTTT	CASSTVGRHQPQHF	TRBV19	TRBJ1-5	NA	NA
TGTGCCAGCGTTCTAGGGGGGCATGACATTCAGTACTTC	CASVLGGHDIQYF	TRBV6-1	TRBJ2-4	NA	NA
TGTGCCAGCGGGAGACAGCACCAAGAGACCCAGTACTTC	CASGRQHQETQYF	TRBV7-9	TRBJ2-5	NA	NA
TGTGCCAGCAGTCCCCTAGCGGGAGGCGTATTGGCCGGGGAGCTGTTTTTT	CASSPLAGGVLAGELFF	TRBV28	TRBJ2-2	TRBD2	once
TGTGCCAGTAGCCGCCGGGACAACTCCTACAATGAGCAGTTCTTC	CASSRRDNSYNEQFF	TRBV19	TRBJ2-1	NA	NA
TGTGCCAGCAGCTTTGCTGACTATGGCTACACCTTC	CASSFADYGYTF	TRBV5-6	TRBJ1-2	NA	few
TGTGCCTGGAGGGCGCAGGGTCGGGATACGCAGTATTTT	CAWRAQGRDTQYF	TRBV30	TRBJ2-3	NA	NA
TGTGCCAGCAGCTTAACTCCCTACGAGCAGTACTTC	CASSLTPYEQYF	TRBV7-9	TRBJ2-7	NA	NA
TGTGCCAGCAGCTTAGTCGGTAGCAATCAGCCCCAGCATTTT	CASSLVGSNQPQHF	TRBV7-2	TRBJ1-5	NA	NA
TGTGCCAGCAGCTCCATAGCGGGGGAATACAATGAGCAGTTCTTC	CASSSIAGEYNEQFF	TRBV7-6	TRBJ2-1	TRBD2	NA
TGTGCCAGCAGTTTATGGGCGAGTCGGACCGGGGAGCTGTTTTTT	CASSLWASRTGELFF	TRBV28	TRBJ2-2	NA	NA
TGTGCCAGCAACCGGGGGTCGAGTAACACTGAAGCTTTCTTT	CASNRGSSNTEAFF	TRBV7-9	TRBJ1-1	NA	NA
TGTGCCAGCAGTGACGTGGGTAGTTTTTGGACAGACTTTTACGAGCAGTACTTC	CASSDVGSFWTDFYEQYF	TRBV6-4	TRBJ2-7	NA	NA
TGTGCCAGCGGTAGCGGGACGGACACCGGGGAGCTGTTTTTT	CASGSGTDTGELFF	TRBV6-5	TRBJ2-2	TRBD2	NA
TGTGCCAGTAGTATAGGGCAGGGGAACGAGCAGTACTTC	CASSIGQGNEQYF	TRBV19	TRBJ2-7	NA	few
TGTGCCAGCAGCGTCTCAGGGGCCAAAAACATTCAGTACTTC	CASSVSGAKNIQYF	TRBV7-9	TRBJ2-4	NA	NA
TGTGCCAGTAGGAGACAGGTGGGAGATCCCAATGAGCAGTTCTTC	CASRRQVGDPNEQFF	TRBV19	TRBJ2-1	NA	NA
TGCGCCAGCTGCCCGGGACAGGGAATTAACACTGAAGCTTTCTTT	CASCPGQGINTEAFF	TRBV5-1	TRBJ1-1	TRBD1	NA
TGCAGCGTTACCCGGGGCCAAGGCTATGGCTACACCTTC	CSVTRGQGYGYTF	TRBV29-1	TRBJ1-2	NA	NA
TGTGCCAGCACCGACTCGGGGACCCTCACCGGGGAGCTGTTTTTT	CASTDSGTLTGELFF	TRBV28	TRBJ2-2	NA	once
TGTGCCAGCAGCCTACCTAGCGGAAACCAAGAGACCCAGTACTTC	CASSLPSGNQETQYF	TRBV14	TRBJ2-5	TRBD2	NA
TGTGCAAGTCGCTTAGAGGCAGGACAGGCCTACGAGCAGTACTTC	CASRLEAGQAYEQYF	TRBV12-2	TRBJ2-7	NA	NA
TGTGCCAGCATGCCCGGAGAATCCTACGAGCAGTACTTC	CASMPGESYEQYF	TRBV6-1	TRBJ2-7	NA	NA
TGTGCCAGTAGTATGTACAGGGATAGCGAGCAGTACTTC	CASSMYRDSEQYF	TRBV19	TRBJ2-7	NA	NA
TGTGCCAGTAGTCTGGGACTAGTCTACGAGCAGTACTTC	CASSLGLVYEQYF	TRBV19	TRBJ2-7	TRBD2	NA
TGTGCCAGCTCCCGGGAGGGGCAGTCCCAAGAGACCCAGTACTTC	CASSREGQSQETQYF	TRBV11-3	TRBJ2-5	TRBD2	NA
TGTGCCAGTAAGACAGGAGTCGGAAACACCATATATTTT	CASKTGVGNTIYF	TRBV19	TRBJ1-3	NA	NA
TGTGCCAGCAGCTTAGCTGGGACAGGGGGCGAGCAGTACTTC	CASSLAGTGGEQYF	TRBV7-6	TRBJ2-7	TRBD1	NA